Listed below are T cell receptor beta chains from one sample, sequenced in a study of blood T cell repertoires in COVID-19. The method was immunoSEQ multiplex PCR; TCRdb's version includes in-frame clones alone and lacks a portion of them. The sample shows around 11,000 clones, roughly nine tenths of them seen only once. Sequenced: peripheral blood. The receptor set was obtained from a man aged 25-45 years with active or convalescent COVID-19. Both conserved end residues are part of each CDR3. A D gene is named only where the DNA matches it firmly. Rows may omit the clone size; those that give it use once, few, many or a size class.

d_call j_call v_call clone_size cdr3_nt cdr3_aa
NA TRBJ1-1 TRBV5-4 NA TGTGCCAGCAGCTTGGCGGGGGGCAGGGTTGAAGCTTTCTTT CASSLAGGRVEAFF
TRBD1 TRBJ2-1 TRBV29-1 NA TGCAGCGTTAGAGGGGGCCGGCAGTTCTTC CSVRGGRQFF
TRBD1 TRBJ1-4 TRBV7-9 NA TGTGCCAGCAGCTCGGACAGGGGAACTAATGAAAAACTGTTTTTT CASSSDRGTNEKLFF
NA TRBJ2-2 TRBV9 once TGTGCCAGCAGCGTAGATTCCGGGAATGAGCCCCTCGTTTCCGGGGAGCTGTTTTTT CASSVDSGNEPLVSGELFF
TRBD1 TRBJ2-1 TRBV18 NA TGTGCCAGCTCACTACGGACAGGGTTGGGTGAGCAGTTCTTC CASSLRTGLGEQFF
TRBD2 TRBJ2-1 TRBV7-8 NA TGTGCCAGCAGCTTAGTGAGGCTAGCGGGGCGCAATGAGCAGTTCTTC CASSLVRLAGRNEQFF
NA TRBJ2-2 TRBV11-2 NA TGTGCCAGCAGCTTCCGCAGGGTGAACACCGGGGAGCTGTTTTTT CASSFRRVNTGELFF
NA TRBJ2-7 TRBV19 NA TGTGCCAGTAGTATAGTTGTCGGGTTCGCCGACTCCTACGAGCAGTACTTC CASSIVVGFADSYEQYF
TRBD2 TRBJ2-7 TRBV18 NA TGTGCCAGCTCACCTGGACTAGCGGCCCTCTACGAGCAGTACTTC CASSPGLAALYEQYF
TRBD2 TRBJ2-5 TRBV6-2/TRBV6-3 NA TGTGCCAGCAGTTACAGCGGGGGGGCCGAGACCCAGTACTTC CASSYSGGAETQYF
TRBD1 TRBJ2-1 TRBV27 once TGTGCCAGCAGTTCTACCGGGACAGGGGATTTCAATGAGCAGTTCTTC CASSSTGTGDFNEQFF
TRBD1 TRBJ1-2 TRBV25-1 few TGTGCCAGCAGCGGGACAGTCTTTGGAGTCAACTATGGCTACACCTTC CASSGTVFGVNYGYTF
TRBD1 TRBJ1-2 TRBV29-1 NA TGCAGCGTCGGACACAGGGGACGCTATGGCTACACCTTC CSVGHRGRYGYTF
NA TRBJ2-2 TRBV3-1/TRBV3-2 NA TGTGCCAGCAGCCCCACGGACTGGTTCGCGAACACCGGGGAGCTGTTTTTT CASSPTDWFANTGELFF
NA TRBJ2-3 TRBV5-1 NA TGCGCCAGCAGCTTGGGTGACCCGGCAGGGGATACGCAGTATTTT CASSLGDPAGDTQYF
NA TRBJ1-5 TRBV27 NA TGTGCCAGCAGTTTATCGACAGGTGGAAAAGGTCAGCCCCAGCATTTT CASSLSTGGKGQPQHF
TRBD1 TRBJ1-4 TRBV27 NA TGTGCCAGCAGAACGACAGGGGTTAATGAAAAACTGTTTTTT CASRTTGVNEKLFF
NA TRBJ1-4 TRBV11-2 NA TGTGCCAGCAGTCCCACTGGGATAAGGGGTTTT CASSPTGIRGF
TRBD1 TRBJ2-7 TRBV23-1 NA TGCGCCAGCAGTCCCTCCGTTGTGGCAGGGGGCGAAGGGCAGTACTTC CASSPSVVAGGEGQYF
TRBD2 TRBJ2-3 TRBV9 once TGTGCCAGCAGCGTAATGGATAGCGGGGGAACAGATACGCAGTATTTT CASSVMDSGGTDTQYF
NA TRBJ1-6 TRBV5-6 NA TGTGCCAGCAGCTCCGGCACAGGGTGGGGTTCACCCCTCCACTTT CASSSGTGWGSPLHF
NA TRBJ1-5 TRBV13 NA TGTGCCAGCAAATGGAAAACAGGTAATCAGCCCCAGCATTTT CASKWKTGNQPQHF
TRBD1 TRBJ1-5 TRBV19 NA TGTGCCAGTAGCAAAGACAGGGGCGGTCAGCCCCAGCATTTT CASSKDRGGQPQHF
NA TRBJ2-2 TRBV12-3/TRBV12-4 NA TGTGCCAGCAGTTTAGTCAGGGGCGGGGAGCTGTTTTTT CASSLVRGGELFF
NA TRBJ2-3 TRBV20-1 NA TGCAGTGCTATTATGTCAGATACGCAGTATTTT CSAIMSDTQYF
NA TRBJ1-5 TRBV21-1 NA TGTGCCAGCAGCAGGGACACCCCCGTTTTGGGCAATCAGCCCCAGCATTTT CASSRDTPVLGNQPQHF
TRBD1 TRBJ1-6 TRBV2 NA TGTGCCAGCAGGGGGGACAGCTCCTATAATTCACCCCTCCACTTT CASRGDSSYNSPLHF
NA TRBJ2-2 TRBV24-1 NA TGTGCCACCAGGGACAGTAACACCGGGGAGCTGTTTTTT CATRDSNTGELFF
NA TRBJ2-1 TRBV2 NA TGTGCCAGCAGTGAAGCCCCCCGGGGTGGCTCCTACAATGAGCAGTTCTTC CASSEAPRGGSYNEQFF
NA TRBJ2-5 TRBV7-9 NA TGTGCCAGCAGCTCCAACTTAGGGGCGTTCCCAGAGACCCAGTACTTC CASSSNLGAFPETQYF
TRBD2 TRBJ2-1 TRBV11-2 NA TGTGCCAGCAGCTTACTTACTAGCGGGCCTAACTACAATGAGCAGTTCTTC CASSLLTSGPNYNEQFF
NA TRBJ2-6 TRBV7-3 once TGTGCCAGCAGCTCCAATGGGGCCAACGTCCTGACTTTC CASSSNGANVLTF
NA TRBJ1-3 TRBV19 once TGTGCCAGTAGTATCACAACCTTCTCTGGAAACACCATATATTTT CASSITTFSGNTIYF
NA TRBJ1-5 TRBV28 NA TGTGCCAGCAGTTCCGGCCAGGGCTGGAGCAATCAGCCCCAGCATTTT CASSSGQGWSNQPQHF
TRBD2 TRBJ2-1 TRBV11-2 NA TGTGCCAGCAGCGACACTAGCGGGCGCTACAATGAGCAGTTCTTC CASSDTSGRYNEQFF
NA TRBJ2-1 TRBV18 NA TGTGCCAGCTCAGAGCGGCAAGGGGGTAATGAGCAGTTCTTC CASSERQGGNEQFF
NA TRBJ1-6 TRBV5-4 NA TGTGCCAGCAGCTTGTCAGGGAACTCACCCCTCCACTTT CASSLSGNSPLHF
NA TRBJ1-2 TRBV24-1 NA TGTGCCACCAGTGATCCAACGACGGGGAACTATGGCTACACCTTC CATSDPTTGNYGYTF
NA TRBJ1-6 TRBV4-1 NA TGCGCCAGCAGCCAAGTAACAGCCTTGAGCTCCTATAATTCACCCCTCCACTTT CASSQVTALSSYNSPLHF
TRBD1 TRBJ1-1 TRBV7-9 NA TGTGCCAGCAGCTTAGCTGGACAGGGTAGCGCAAGTTTCGGCACTGAAGCTTTCTTT CASSLAGQGSASFGTEAFF
NA TRBJ1-4 TRBV6-2/TRBV6-3 NA TGTGCCAGCAGTCCCCCGGCTAGTGAAAAACTGTTTTTT CASSPPASEKLFF
NA TRBJ1-1 TRBV11-2 NA TGTGCCAGCAGCTTAGACTCGTTCCTGAACACTGAAGCTTTCTTT CASSLDSFLNTEAFF
TRBD1 TRBJ2-1 TRBV6-5 once TGTGCCAGCGGACAGGGGAGTGAGCAGTTCTTC CASGQGSEQFF
TRBD1 TRBJ1-1 TRBV29-1 once TGCAGCGTTGAAGATCGGACAGGGGCCGGGAGAGCTTTCTTT CSVEDRTGAGRAFF
NA TRBJ1-1 TRBV11-2 NA TGTGCCAGCAGCTTAGACCCAACATTCGGGGCTGAAGCTTTCTTT CASSLDPTFGAEAFF
TRBD1 TRBJ2-6 TRBV2 NA TGTGCCAGCAGTGGGGGACAGATAGCCTCTGGGGCCAACGTCCTGACTTTC CASSGGQIASGANVLTF
NA TRBJ1-5 TRBV12-3/TRBV12-4 few TGTGCCAGCAGTTTCGGGTGGAATCAGCCCCAGCATTTT CASSFGWNQPQHF
NA TRBJ2-4 TRBV24-1 NA TGTGCCACCAAGCCCCCCGCCGGAGCCAAAAACATTCAGTACTTC CATKPPAGAKNIQYF
NA TRBJ1-2 TRBV2 NA TGTGCCAGCAGCATGCAGGGTTCGGATGGCTACACCTTC CASSMQGSDGYTF